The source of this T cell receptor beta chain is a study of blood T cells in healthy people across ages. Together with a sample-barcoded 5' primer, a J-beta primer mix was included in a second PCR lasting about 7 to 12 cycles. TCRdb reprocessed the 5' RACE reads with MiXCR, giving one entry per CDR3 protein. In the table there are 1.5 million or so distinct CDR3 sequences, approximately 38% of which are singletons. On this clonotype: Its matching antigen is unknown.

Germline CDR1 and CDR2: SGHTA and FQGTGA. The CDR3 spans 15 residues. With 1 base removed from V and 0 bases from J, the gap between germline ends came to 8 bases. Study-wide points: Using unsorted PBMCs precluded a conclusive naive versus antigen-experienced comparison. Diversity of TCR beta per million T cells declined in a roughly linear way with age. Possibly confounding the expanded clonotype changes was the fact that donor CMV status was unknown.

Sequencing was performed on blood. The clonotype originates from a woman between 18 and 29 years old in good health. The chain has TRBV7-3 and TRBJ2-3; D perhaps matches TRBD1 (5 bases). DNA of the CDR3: TGTGCCAGCAGCTTAAGGGGCTCTAGCACAGATACGCAGTATTTT. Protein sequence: CASSLRGSSTDTQYF.